Listed below are T cell receptor beta chains from one sample, sequenced in a study of blood T cell repertoires in COVID-19. Clones were read by immunoSEQ multiplex PCR, and TCRdb kept only the in-frame ones, dropping some. The sample includes some 150,000 clones, roughly 84% seen only once; the top ten take approximately 5.7%. Specimen: PBMCs or T cells enriched from blood (not recorded which). The receptors derive from a woman between 50 and 59 years old who had been exposed to COVID-19. Both conserved end residues are part of each CDR3. The D gene is left open where the match is weak. Only some rows state a clone size, as once, few, many or a class for expanded clones.

size: NA; D: NA; V: TRBV19; J: TRBJ1-1; DNA: TGTGCCAGTAACTACAGGTGGGACACTGAAGCTTTCTTT; CDR3: CASNYRWDTEAFF
size: NA; D: NA; V: TRBV10-1; J: TRBJ1-4; DNA: TGCGCCAGCAGTCAGAAGACTAATGAAAAACTGTTTTTT; CDR3: CASSQKTNEKLFF
size: NA; D: NA; V: TRBV3-1/TRBV3-2; J: TRBJ2-2; DNA: TGTGCCAGCAGCCCCTCAAGCGGATGGACCGGGGAGCTGTTTTTT; CDR3: CASSPSSGWTGELFF
size: NA; D: NA; V: TRBV29-1; J: TRBJ2-3; DNA: TGCAGCGTGGCACTAGCCAGCACAGATACGCAGTATTTT; CDR3: CSVALASTDTQYF
size: NA; D: NA; V: TRBV25-1; J: TRBJ2-3; DNA: TGTGCCAGCAGTGTGATGGGGACAATCGATACGCAGTATTTT; CDR3: CASSVMGTIDTQYF
size: NA; D: TRBD2; V: TRBV19; J: TRBJ2-3; DNA: TGTGCCAGCCGGACTAGCGGCACAGATACGCAGTATTTT; CDR3: CASRTSGTDTQYF
size: NA; D: NA; V: TRBV19; J: TRBJ1-6; DNA: TGTGCCAGTAGCCTACAGGGATACAATTCACCCCTCCACTTT; CDR3: CASSLQGYNSPLHF
size: once; D: TRBD1; V: TRBV7-8; J: TRBJ2-1; DNA: TGTGCCAGCAGCCCAGGGACAGGCCATGGGGGCAATGAGCAGTTCTTC; CDR3: CASSPGTGHGGNEQFF
size: once; D: NA; V: TRBV7-9; J: TRBJ2-7; DNA: TGTGCCAGCAGCTCCGGGGGAGGCCCCTACGAGCAGTACTTC; CDR3: CASSSGGGPYEQYF
size: NA; D: NA; V: TRBV5-1; J: TRBJ1-5; DNA: TGCGCCAGCAGCTTAAGCTCTAATAGCAATCAGCCCCAGCATTTT; CDR3: CASSLSSNSNQPQHF
size: NA; D: NA; V: TRBV10-2; J: TRBJ2-2; DNA: TGCGCCAGCAGTCTTGGGAGGAACACCGGGGAGCTGTTTTTT; CDR3: CASSLGRNTGELFF
size: NA; D: TRBD2; V: TRBV11-2; J: TRBJ2-3; DNA: TGTGCCAGCAGCTTCCGAGCGGGGGGAGCAGATACGCAGTATTTT; CDR3: CASSFRAGGADTQYF
size: few; D: NA; V: TRBV30; J: TRBJ1-6; DNA: TGTGCCTGGAGAGAGGGCATATCACCCCTCCACTTT; CDR3: CAWREGISPLHF
size: NA; D: TRBD1; V: TRBV19; J: TRBJ2-7; DNA: TGTGCCAGTAGGCTGGGACAGGGGTTCTACGAGCAGTACTTC; CDR3: CASRLGQGFYEQYF
size: few; D: TRBD2; V: TRBV9; J: TRBJ2-7; DNA: TGTGCCAGCAGCGCCGGACTGACTAGCTCCGAGCAGTACTTC; CDR3: CASSAGLTSSEQYF
size: NA; D: TRBD2; V: TRBV18; J: TRBJ2-3; DNA: TGTGCCAGCTCACCGGGACTAGCGGGTCACGATACGCAGTATTTT; CDR3: CASSPGLAGHDTQYF